Shown below are 5 T cell receptor beta chains from a single sample sequenced in a study of graft-versus-host responses after intestinal transplantation. The antigens these receptors bind are not known. Sequencing was performed with immunoSEQ multiplex PCR; in TCRdb, only in-frame clones are kept and a portion is missing. This sample carries over 120,000 clones, nearly 95% of them seen once, and the ten largest clones take roughly 0.2%. Sequencing was performed on unstimulated CD4+ T cells sorted from spleen or lymph node cells, taken before intestinal transplant. The receptor source for this set is a human donor who received an intestinal transplant.

The rearrangement joins TRBV9 to TRBJ1-3, with TRBD1 matching 7 bases. CDR3 size: 15 residues. From germline, CDR1 is SGDLS and CDR2 YYNGEE. Trimming cost V 5 bases and J 4 bases; bases outside gene matches: 9. This CDR3 is CASSQETGWGNTIYF. The CDR3, as DNA: TGTGCCAGCAGTCAGGAGACAGGGTGGGGAAACACCATATATTTT.

The V gene is TRBV5-4, the J gene TRBJ1-1, with a tentative D call TRBD1 (6 bases). The germline gives CDR1 SGHNT, CDR2 YYREEE (reference sequence). The CDR3 covers 15 residues. V was trimmed by 4 bases and J by 5 bases, leaving 18 bases between them. The CDR3, as DNA: TGTGCCAGCAGCCCCGCCTTGGGGGCGAGGACTGAAGCTTTCTTT. Translated: CASSPALGARTEAFF. Full variable domain (outside the CDR3, taken from reference TRBV5-4 and TRBJ1-1): ETGVTQSPTHLIKTRGQQVTLRCSSQSGHNTVSWYQQALGQGPQFIFQYYREEENGRGNFPPRFSGLQFPNYSSELNVNALELDDSALYLCASSPALGARTEAFFGQGTRLTVV.

J is TRBJ2-2 and V is TRBV19, with D unresolved. Trimming took 7 bases from V and 2 from J, leaving 8 bases between them. Germline V gene data show CDR1 as LNHDA and CDR2 as SQIVND (reference sequence). This CDR3 has 13 amino acids. The CDR3 region has the DNA TGTGCCAGTACCATGGCAAACACCGGGGAGCTGTTTTTT. Translation gives CASTMANTGELFF.

This chain links TRBV6-5 with TRBJ1-1; 9 bases are a match to TRBD1. CDR1 and CDR2 (germline): MNHEY, SVGAGI. The CDR3 has 15 amino acids. V lost 6 bases to trimming and J lost 2 bases; unmatched junction nucleotides: 7. The CDR3 region has the DNA TGTGCCAGCAGGACCGGGACAGGGTTTAACACTGAAGCTTTCTTT. Translation gives CASRTGTGFNTEAFF.

The chain uses TRBV6-6 and TRBJ2-7; possibly TRBD2 for D (5 bases). With 8 bases removed from V and 2 bases from J, the gap between germline ends came to 13 bases. The CDR3 covers 13 residues. Germline V CDR1 and CDR2: MNHNY, SVGAGI (reference sequence). The CDR3 loop reads CASAGSSAYEQYF. The CDR3 coding sequence is TGTGCCAGCGCGGGCAGCTCTGCCTACGAGCAGTACTTC.